This is a list of T cell receptor beta chains from one sample in a study of shared clonotypes between healthy human individuals. Using immunoSEQ multiplex PCR, the repertoire was profiled, and TCRdb retains in-frame clones only, with some absent. The table has roughly 2 million clones, about 95% seen once; the top ten hold roughly 1%. Sequenced sample: naive CD8+ T cells sorted from blood. All receptors come from a man between 18 and 35 years old in good health. Both conserved end residues are part of each CDR3. D genes are given only for firm matches. Rows may omit the clone size; those that give it use once, few, many or a size class.

>TRBV11-2|TRBJ2-1|NA|NA
CASSLEYPQNFKGNEQFF
TGTGCCAGCAGCTTGGAGTATCCCCAAAATTTTAAAGGCAATGAGCAGTTCTTC
>TRBV27|TRBJ1-5|NA|NA
CASGGSSNQPQHF
TGTGCCAGCGGTGGCTCGAGCAATCAGCCCCAGCATTTT
>TRBV13|TRBJ1-1|NA|TRBD1
CASSEDREAFF
TGTGCCAGCAGCGAGGACAGGGAAGCTTTCTTT
>TRBV6-5|TRBJ2-1|NA|NA
CASSTGGEQFF
TGTGCCAGCAGTACTGGTGGGGAGCAGTTCTTC
>TRBV18|TRBJ2-7|NA|TRBD2
CASSPPGLTGEQYF
TGTGCCAGCTCACCACCGGGACTAACAGGCGAGCAGTACTTC
>TRBV4-2|TRBJ2-2|once|NA
CASSQDPAGRTGELFF
TGTGCCAGCAGCCAAGATCCCGCAGGGAGAACCGGGGAGCTGTTTTTT
>TRBV5-1|TRBJ1-1|NA|NA
CASTLDGSLNTEAFF
TGCGCCAGCACCCTGGACGGAAGCCTGAACACTGAAGCTTTCTTT
>TRBV9|TRBJ2-1|NA|NA
CASSVDWDYGNEQFF
TGTGCCAGCAGCGTAGATTGGGATTACGGCAATGAGCAGTTCTTC
>TRBV2|TRBJ1-2|NA|NA
CASSDGINYGYTF
TGTGCCAGCAGTGATGGTATTAACTATGGCTACACCTTC
>TRBV29-1|TRBJ2-2|NA|NA
CSVAGRYTGELFF
TGCAGCGTTGCGGGCAGATACACCGGGGAGCTGTTTTTT
>TRBV28|TRBJ2-5|NA|NA
CASSSGEVETQYF
TGTGCCAGCAGTTCGGGGGAGGTCGAGACCCAGTACTTC
>TRBV30|TRBJ2-3|once|TRBD2
CAWSLTPLAGEGPRQYF
TGTGCCTGGAGTCTAACCCCACTAGCGGGAGAGGGTCCGAGGCAGTATTTT
>TRBV4-3|TRBJ2-7|NA|TRBD2
CASSQVRTSGQSSYEQYF
TGCGCCAGCAGCCAAGTACGGACTAGCGGGCAGAGCTCCTACGAGCAGTACTTC
>TRBV28|TRBJ2-7|NA|NA
CASSPVGETYEQYF
TGTGCCAGCAGTCCCGTAGGGGAAACCTACGAGCAGTACTTC
>TRBV7-9|TRBJ2-6|NA|NA
CASSLPGGISGANVLTF
TGTGCCAGCAGCTTACCAGGAGGGATCTCTGGGGCCAACGTCCTGACTTTC
>TRBV6-5|TRBJ2-1|NA|TRBD2
CASSWGGGNEQFF
TGTGCCAGCAGTTGGGGCGGGGGGAATGAGCAGTTCTTC
>TRBV27|TRBJ2-1|NA|TRBD2
CASSPDLLAGHYNEQFF
TGTGCCAGCAGTCCCGACCTACTAGCGGGACACTACAATGAGCAGTTCTTC
>TRBV4-1|TRBJ1-1|NA|NA
CASSPRQVSEAFF
TGCGCCAGCAGCCCTAGACAGGTATCTGAAGCTTTCTTT
>TRBV7-7|TRBJ2-5|NA|NA
CASSLREGGETQYF
TGTGCTAGCAGCTTAAGAGAAGGCGGGGAGACCCAGTACTTC
>TRBV7-9|TRBJ2-2|NA|TRBD1
CASSTGEHFTGELFF
TGTGCCAGCAGCACAGGGGAACATTTCACCGGGGAGCTGTTTTTT
>TRBV5-1|TRBJ2-3|NA|TRBD2
CASSLESGSPDTQYF
TGCGCCAGCAGCCTGGAAAGCGGGAGTCCGGATACGCAGTATTTT
>TRBV27|TRBJ1-5|once|NA
CASKSGGINQPQHF
TGTGCCAGCAAGAGTGGCGGTATCAATCAGCCCCAGCATTTT
>TRBV7-9|TRBJ2-1|NA|NA
CASSYPTSSESSYNEQFF
TGTGCCAGCAGCTACCCAACCTCATCGGAAAGCTCCTACAATGAGCAGTTCTTC
>TRBV29-1|TRBJ2-1|NA|NA
CSVGPGVEGKNYNEQFF
TGCAGCGTCGGACCCGGGGTAGAGGGGAAAAACTACAATGAGCAGTTCTTC
>TRBV12-1|TRBJ2-1|NA|NA
CASSPPATSTADEQFF
TGTGCCAGCAGCCCCCCAGCGACTAGTACGGCGGATGAGCAGTTCTTC
>TRBV9|TRBJ1-6|NA|TRBD1
CASSMGQDLNSPLHF
TGTGCCAGCAGCATGGGACAGGACTTAAATTCACCCCTCCACTTT
>TRBV5-4|TRBJ1-4|NA|TRBD1
CASSRGQGRNEKLFF
TGTGCCAGCAGCCGGGGACAGGGTCGGAACGAAAAACTGTTTTTT
>TRBV28|TRBJ2-1|NA|TRBD2
CASTQRGLDNEQFF
TGTGCCAGCACGCAGCGGGGGCTAGACAATGAGCAGTTCTTC
>TRBV19|TRBJ1-1|NA|NA
CASIRTEGRTEAFF
TGTGCCAGTATCCGAACGGAAGGGCGGACTGAAGCTTTCTTT
>TRBV15|TRBJ2-5|NA|NA
CATSRDLEGLPQETQYF
TGTGCCACCAGCAGAGATCTCGAGGGACTGCCCCAAGAGACCCAGTACTTC
>TRBV5-1|TRBJ1-3|NA|TRBD1
CASSVDRDSGNTIYF
TGCGCCAGCAGCGTGGACAGGGACTCTGGAAACACCATATATTTT
>TRBV19|TRBJ2-2|once|TRBD1
CASRYLPGTGNTGELFF
TGTGCCAGTAGATACCTACCTGGGACAGGGAACACCGGGGAGCTGTTTTTT
>TRBV6-5|TRBJ1-2|NA|NA
CATGQFYGYTF
TGTGCCACCGGACAGTTCTATGGCTACACCTTC
>TRBV5-6|TRBJ1-1|once|NA
CASSLLAGRAFF
TGTGCCAGCAGCTTATTGGCAGGAAGGGCTTTCTTT
>TRBV19|TRBJ2-2|NA|NA
CASSGQGGTGELFF
TGTGCCAGTAGTGGGCAGGGAGGCACCGGGGAGCTGTTTTTT
>TRBV5-4|TRBJ1-2|NA|NA
CASSLGSTGYTF
TGTGCCAGCAGCCTGGGATCGACGGGCTACACCTTC
>TRBV10-3|TRBJ2-2|NA|TRBD2
CAIRPMTSGPGGELFF
TGTGCCATCAGGCCAATGACTAGCGGGCCTGGTGGGGAGCTGTTTTTT
>TRBV27|TRBJ2-1|NA|TRBD2
CASSFSSGPYNEQFF
TGTGCCAGCAGTTTCTCTAGCGGCCCCTACAATGAGCAGTTCTTC
>TRBV30|TRBJ2-7|once|TRBD1
CAAGTGGSYEQYF
TGTGCCGCCGGGACAGGGGGCTCCTACGAGCAGTACTTC
>TRBV7-9|TRBJ1-2|NA|NA
CASSVSGNYGYTF
TGTGCCAGCAGCGTATCCGGGAACTATGGCTACACCTTC
>TRBV5-1|TRBJ2-5|NA|TRBD1
CASSLAGTEYQETQYF
TGCGCCAGCAGCTTGGCCGGGACAGAGTACCAAGAGACCCAGTACTTC
>TRBV5-1|TRBJ2-7|NA|NA
CASSVGSSYEQYF
TGCGCCAGCAGTGTTGGGAGCTCCTACGAGCAGTACTTC
>TRBV29-1|TRBJ1-2|NA|NA
CSVDSGDGLYGYTF
TGCAGCGTTGATTCGGGCGACGGCCTGTATGGCTACACCTTC